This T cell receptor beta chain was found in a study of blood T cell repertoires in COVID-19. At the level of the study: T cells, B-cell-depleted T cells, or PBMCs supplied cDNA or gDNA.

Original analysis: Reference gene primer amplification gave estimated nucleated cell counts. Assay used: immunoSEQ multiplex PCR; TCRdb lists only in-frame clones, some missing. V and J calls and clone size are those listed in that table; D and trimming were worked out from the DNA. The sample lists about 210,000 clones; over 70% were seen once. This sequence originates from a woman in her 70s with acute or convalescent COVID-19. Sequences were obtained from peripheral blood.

CDR3 residues: CAWNLQGSWGYTF. In DNA, the CDR3 is TGTGCCTGGAACCTGCAGGGTTCGTGGGGCTACACCTTC. This chain joins TRBV30 and TRBJ1-2; maybe TRBD1 (5 bases). V lost 4 bases, J lost 8 bases, and 17 bases lay in between. The germline V gene has CDR1 GTSNPN and CDR2 SVGIG (reference sequence). This CDR3 contains 13 residues.